This TCR beta chain appears in the sequencing data of a study of blood T cell repertoires in COVID-19. TCRdb's table, derived via immunoSEQ multiplex PCR, lists solely in-frame clones and lacks some. The table records about 400,000 clones, approximately 86% of them present only once. With 0 bases clipped from V and 10 bases from J, the junction kept 6 bases outside the gene matches. Per germline, CDR1 LNHNV and CDR2 YYDKDF (reference sequence). This CDR3 comprises 14 residues. The TCR comes from a woman aged 40 to 50 with acute COVID-19. J is TRBJ1-2 and V is TRBV15; 9 nucleotides match TRBD1. Sequencing was done on a sample of PBMCs or T cells enriched from blood (not recorded which). The CDR3 DNA reads as TGTGCCACCAGCAGAGATTGGGGACAGGGCAACTACACCTTC. This gives the protein CATSRDWGQGNYTF. Combining the CDR3 with reference TRBV15 and TRBJ1-2 gives the whole variable domain DAMVIQNPRYQVTQFGKPVTLSCSQTLNHNVMYWYQQKSSQAPKLLFHYYDKDFNNEADTPDNFQSRRPNTSFCFLDIRSPGLGDTAMYLCATSRDWGQGNYTFGSGTRLTVV.